This T cell receptor (beta chain) comes out of a study of breast tumors, draining lymph nodes, adjacent tissues. V lost 5 bases and J lost 10; bases outside the gene matches: 7. Germline-derived CDR1 and CDR2 are SGHTA and FQGTGA. The CDR3 runs 13 residues. This clonotype was picked up many times. MiXCR was run by TCRdb on the multiplex PCR reads, yielding one entry per CDR3 protein. Among 120,000 to 150,000 distinct CDR3 sequences listed, less than 35% were seen once. Axillary draining lymph nodes of breast cancer patients supplied the node samples. Sequencing was done on a sample of axillary lymph node tissue. The rearrangement uses TRBV7-3 and TRBJ2-1; 8 positions match TRBD1. The clonotype was recovered from a female donor with breast cancer. Some clones in this sample may be carry-over from other donors' samples. The CDR3 DNA follows: TGTGCCAGCAGCCCCCAGGACAGGGAGGAGCAGTTCTTC. Translated: CASSPQDREEQFF. The complete variable domain, with remaining parts taken from reference TRBV7-3 and TRBJ2-1, reads GAGVSQTPSNKVTEKGKYVELRCDPISGHTALYWYRQSLGQGPEFLIYFQGTGAADDSGLPNDRFFAVRPEGSVSTLKIQRTERGDSAVYLCASSPQDREEQFFGPGTRLTVL.